This TCR beta chain was observed in a study of shared clonotypes between healthy human individuals. Splitting of CD4+ cells produced CD45RA+ naive and CD45RA-negative memory subsets. This clone has only a few counts. The same CDR3 arises from other DNA sequences in this sample as well. The assay was immunoSEQ multiplex PCR, and TCRdb's table has in-frame clones only and misses some. The sample includes about 2.3 million clones, more than 85% of them seen just once. With V trimmed by 5 bases and J by 5 bases, 5 bases remained unmatched. The CDR3 totals 14 residues. Per the germline V gene, CDR1 is SGHTA and CDR2 is FQGNSA.

Sequences were obtained from naive CD4+ T cells from PBMCs. The subset was: CD45RA+ positively selected. The chain carries TRBV7-2 and TRBJ1-1, with 10 bases matching TRBD1. This clonotype was obtained from a man between 18 and 35 years old in good health. Some clones in this sample may be carry-over from other donors' samples. CDR3: CASSPDRGRTEAFF. The DNA for the CDR3 is TGTGCCAGCAGCCCAGACAGGGGGCGGACTGAAGCTTTCTTT.